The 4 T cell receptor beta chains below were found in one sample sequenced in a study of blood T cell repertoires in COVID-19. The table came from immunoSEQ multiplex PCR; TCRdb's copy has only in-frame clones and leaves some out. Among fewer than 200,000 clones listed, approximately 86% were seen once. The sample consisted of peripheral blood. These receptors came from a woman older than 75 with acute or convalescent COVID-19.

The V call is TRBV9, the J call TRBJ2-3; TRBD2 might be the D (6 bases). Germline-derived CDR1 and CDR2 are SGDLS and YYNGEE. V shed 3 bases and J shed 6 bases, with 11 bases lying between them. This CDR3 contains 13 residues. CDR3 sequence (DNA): TGTGCCAGCAGCGGGGGGGTACGGGATACGCAGTATTTT. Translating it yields CASSGGVRDTQYF.

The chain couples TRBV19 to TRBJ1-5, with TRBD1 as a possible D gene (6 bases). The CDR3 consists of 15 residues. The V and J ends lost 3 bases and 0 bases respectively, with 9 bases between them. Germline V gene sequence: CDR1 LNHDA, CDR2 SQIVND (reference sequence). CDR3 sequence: CASSIGQNSNQPQHF. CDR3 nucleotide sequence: TGTGCCAGTAGTATCGGACAGAATAGCAATCAGCCCCAGCATTTT.

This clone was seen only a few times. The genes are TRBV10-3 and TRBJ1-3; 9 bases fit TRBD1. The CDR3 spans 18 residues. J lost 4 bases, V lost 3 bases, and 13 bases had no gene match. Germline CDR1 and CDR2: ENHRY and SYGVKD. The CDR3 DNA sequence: TGTGCCATCAGTGACCCCTCGGTGCCGGGACAGGGAGGAAACACCATATATTTT. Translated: CAISDPSVPGQGGNTIYF.

CDR3: CASQRRDRVNTGELFF. The CDR3 nucleotides read TGTGCCTCCCAAAGGCGGGACAGGGTGAACACCGGGGAGCTGTTTTTT. The chain carries TRBV9 and TRBJ2-2; 9 nucleotides match TRBD1. Germline V gene sequence: CDR1 SGDLS, CDR2 YYNGEE. The V gene end was trimmed by 10 bases and the J gene end by 1 base; junction bases not matched to a gene: 11. CDR3 length: 16 residues.